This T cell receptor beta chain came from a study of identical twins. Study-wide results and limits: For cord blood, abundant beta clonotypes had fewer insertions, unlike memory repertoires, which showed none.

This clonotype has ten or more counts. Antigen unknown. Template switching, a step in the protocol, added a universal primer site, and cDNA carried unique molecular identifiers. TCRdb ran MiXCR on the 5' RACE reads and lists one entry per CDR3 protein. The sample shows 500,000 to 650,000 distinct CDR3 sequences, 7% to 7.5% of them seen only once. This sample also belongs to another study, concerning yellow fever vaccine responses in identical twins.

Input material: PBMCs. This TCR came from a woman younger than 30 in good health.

The CDR3 is CAISSDRDLTEAFF. The CDR3 DNA sequence: TGTGCCATCAGTTCGGACAGGGACCTCACTGAAGCTTTCTTT. The chain carries TRBV10-3 and TRBJ1-1, with 8 bases lining up with TRBD1. With 5 bases clipped from V and 4 bases from J, the junction kept 6 bases outside the gene matches. Germline-derived CDR1 and CDR2 are ENHRY and SYGVKD. CDR3 length: 14 amino acids.